These T cell receptor beta chains were read from a single sample in a study of T cells after yellow fever vaccination. TCRdb passed the 5' RACE reads through MiXCR, listing each CDR3 protein once. Here the sample spans under 300,000 distinct CDR3 sequences, about an eighth being singletons. The specimen was CD4+ T cells sorted from PBMCs, collected 45 days after the yellow fever booster vaccination. These receptors were obtained from a man in his thirties or forties who received the YFV17D yellow fever vaccine. Both conserved end residues are part of each CDR3. Fields, in order: J gene, D gene, clone size, V gene, CDR3 protein, CDR3 DNA. The D gene is left open where the match is weak. Some rows mark clone size as missing; the rest say once, few, many or name a class of expanded clone.

TRBJ2-3	-	-	TRBV6-1	CASSEPGNTQYF	TGTGCCAGCAGTGAACCCGGGAATACGCAGTATTTT
TRBJ2-7	TRBD2	many	TRBV7-2	CASSLTGGPLEWLF	TGTGCCAGCAGCTTGACGGGAGGGCCCTTGGAGTGGTTGTTC
TRBJ2-5	-	few	TRBV5-1	CASSFSQPGVPPETQYF	TGCGCCAGCAGCTTTTCCCAACCGGGAGTGCCTCCAGAGACCCAGTACTTC
TRBJ2-1	TRBD2	-	TRBV15	CATSRGTSAPSGYNEQFF	TGTGCCACCAGCAGAGGAACGAGCGCGCCTAGCGGCTACAATGAGCAGTTCTTC
TRBJ1-4	-	few	TRBV5-1	CASSSGVNEKLFF	TGCGCCAGCAGCTCGGGGGTTAATGAAAAACTGTTTTTT
TRBJ2-7	TRBD1	many	TRBV20-1	CSAPGQGRQYF	TGCAGTGCCCCGGGACAGGGAAGGCAGTACTTC
TRBJ2-3	-	few	TRBV20-1	CSASAGAGVTQYF	TGCAGTGCTAGTGCCGGGGCCGGGGTTACGCAGTATTTT
TRBJ2-7	-	-	TRBV5-1	CASSFDWQGRYEQYF	TGCGCCAGCAGCTTTGATTGGCAAGGGCGGTACGAGCAGTACTTC
TRBJ2-7	-	few	TRBV5-1	CASSLAAQRSYEQYF	TGCGCCAGCAGCTTGGCCGCACAGCGGTCCTACGAGCAGTACTTC
TRBJ2-3	TRBD2	few	TRBV7-9	CASSLALAGEDTQYF	TGTGCCAGCAGCTTAGCTCTAGCGGGAGAGGATACGCAGTATTTT
TRBJ2-3	TRBD2	-	TRBV20-1	CSAEREVGTDTQYF	TGCAGTGCCGAGCGGGAGGTGGGCACAGATACGCAGTATTTT
TRBJ1-2	-	few	TRBV28	CASSLSGRINYGYTF	TGTGCCAGCAGTTTATCCGGCAGAATTAACTATGGCTACACCTTC
TRBJ2-1	TRBD1	-	TRBV6-2/TRBV6-3	CASSWTGEQFF	TGTGCCAGCAGTTGGACAGGGGAGCAGTTCTTC
TRBJ2-1	TRBD2	-	TRBV13	CASSSQREGDNEQFF	TGTGCCAGCAGCTCCCAGCGGGAGGGCGACAATGAGCAGTTCTTC
TRBJ2-1	-	-	TRBV5-1	CASSRETGYPSKGDNEQFF	TGCGCCAGCAGCAGAGAGACAGGTTACCCCTCTAAAGGTGACAATGAGCAGTTCTTC
TRBJ2-5	-	many	TRBV20-1	CSARDPRSGSETQYF	TGCAGTGCTAGAGATCCTCGCTCCGGCAGCGAGACCCAGTACTTC
TRBJ2-7	-	-	TRBV2	CASSETRQGSRHEQYF	TGTGCCAGCAGTGAAACCCGTCAGGGTTCGCGCCACGAGCAGTACTTC
TRBJ2-7	-	-	TRBV7-2	CASSFIPRSNSYEQYF	TGTGCCAGCAGCTTCATTCCCCGTTCAAATTCTTACGAGCAGTACTTC
TRBJ2-2	-	-	TRBV7-9	CASSPKQGLSTGELFF	TGTGCCAGCAGCCCGAAACAGGGTTTGAGCACCGGGGAGCTGTTTTTT
TRBJ1-6	-	-	TRBV20-1	CSARDLTFSSYKSPLHF	TGCAGTGCTAGAGATCTTACCTTTAGCTCCTATAAATCACCCCTCCACTTT
TRBJ2-1	-	few	TRBV6-2/TRBV6-3	CASSSPPDEQFF	TGTGCCAGCAGTTCCCCCCCCGATGAGCAGTTCTTC
TRBJ2-3	-	-	TRBV7-2	CASSLAYRADTQYF	TGTGCCAGCAGCTTAGCTTATAGGGCAGATACGCAGTATTTT
TRBJ2-7	TRBD1	-	TRBV28	CASSIGQGSYEQYF	TGTGCCAGCAGTATTGGACAGGGGTCCTACGAGCAGTACTTC
TRBJ2-1	-	many	TRBV4-3	CASSQEYNEQFF	TGCGCCAGCAGCCAAGAATACAATGAGCAGTTCTTC
TRBJ2-5	TRBD2	-	TRBV29-1	CSVEEPPGGGTQYF	TGCAGCGTTGAAGAGCCCCCGGGAGGGGGGACCCAGTACTTC
TRBJ2-7	-	-	TRBV7-6	CASSLFGGGRGSYEQYF	TGTGCCAGCAGCTTATTCGGAGGAGGCAGGGGAAGCTACGAGCAGTACTTC
TRBJ2-2	-	few	TRBV7-7	CASSLSASAGELFF	TGTGCCAGCAGCTTATCTGCGTCGGCCGGGGAGCTGTTTTTT
TRBJ1-5	-	few	TRBV5-6	CASSTANQPQHF	TGTGCCAGCAGCACGGCGAATCAGCCCCAGCATTTT
TRBJ1-1	-	many	TRBV20-1	CSARDFLRVTEAFF	TGCAGTGCTAGAGACTTCCTGAGGGTTACTGAAGCTTTCTTT
TRBJ2-1	TRBD2	few	TRBV12-3/TRBV12-4	CASRLTSGNEQFF	TGTGCCAGCAGGTTGACTAGCGGCAATGAGCAGTTCTTC
TRBJ2-5	-	-	TRBV29-1	CSVEHGEETQYF	TGCAGCGTTGAACACGGAGAGGAGACCCAGTACTTC
TRBJ2-1	TRBD2	-	TRBV11-2	CASSSPTSGALYNEQFF	TGTGCCAGCAGCTCACCAACTAGCGGGGCCCTCTACAATGAGCAGTTCTTC
TRBJ2-7	-	-	TRBV18	CASSPRASDHEQYF	TGTGCCAGCTCACCACGAGCTAGTGACCACGAGCAGTACTTC
TRBJ2-5	TRBD1	few	TRBV5-1	CASSWGQYKETQYF	TGCGCCAGCAGCTGGGGACAGTATAAAGAGACCCAGTACTTC
TRBJ2-7	TRBD1	-	TRBV20-1	CSVTGQFYEQYF	TGCAGTGTTACGGGACAGTTCTACGAGCAGTACTTC
TRBJ2-1	TRBD2	few	TRBV12-3/TRBV12-4	CASRRTSGSGEQFF	TGTGCCAGCAGGAGGACTAGCGGGAGTGGTGAGCAGTTCTTC
TRBJ2-7	TRBD2	-	TRBV11-2	CASSFRPGISGTRNEQYF	TGTGCCAGCAGCTTTCGACCGGGGATTAGCGGGACAAGGAACGAGCAGTACTTC
TRBJ2-2	-	few	TRBV7-2	CASSKQGTGELFF	TGTGCCAGCAGTAAACAGGGCACCGGGGAGCTGTTTTTT
TRBJ1-4	TRBD1	-	TRBV7-2	CASSLTGTNEKLFF	TGTGCCAGCAGCTTGACAGGGACTAATGAAAAACTGTTTTTT
TRBJ1-1	-	-	TRBV15	CATSRDGRGWNTEAFF	TGTGCCACCAGCAGAGATGGACGGGGATGGAATACTGAAGCTTTCTTT
TRBJ2-1	TRBD2	few	TRBV7-2	CASSREGTSGIGRQFF	TGTGCCAGCAGTCGGGAGGGGACTAGCGGGATAGGGAGGCAGTTCTTC
TRBJ2-1	-	few	TRBV7-3	CASSLAPIDSSYNEQFF	TGTGCCAGCAGCTTGGCCCCTATCGACAGCTCCTACAATGAGCAGTTCTTC
TRBJ2-1	TRBD2	-	TRBV28	CASSFVTSGNNEQFF	TGTGCCAGCAGTTTTGTTACTAGCGGGAACAATGAGCAGTTCTTC
TRBJ2-1	TRBD1	-	TRBV27	CASSRSETGVPRNEQFF	TGTGCCAGCAGCAGGTCTGAGACAGGGGTCCCCCGCAATGAGCAGTTCTTC
TRBJ1-1	-	few	TRBV10-3	CAISPTGQGMSEAFF	TGTGCCATCAGCCCCACGGGGCAGGGGATGTCTGAAGCTTTCTTT
TRBJ2-5	-	few	TRBV29-1	CSVSRDVETQYF	TGCAGCGTTTCGAGGGATGTCGAGACCCAGTACTTC
TRBJ2-2	TRBD2	-	TRBV6-6	CASRLASAGELFF	TGTGCCAGCAGACTAGCGAGCGCCGGGGAGCTGTTTTTT
TRBJ1-5	-	few	TRBV5-1	CASSRGGGGNQPQHF	TGCGCCAGCAGCCGTGGGGGGGGTGGCAATCAGCCCCAGCATTTT
TRBJ1-5	TRBD1	-	TRBV20-1	CSARGTGTQPQHF	TGCAGTGCTAGGGGGACAGGGACCCAGCCCCAGCATTTT
TRBJ2-1	-	-	TRBV11-3	CASSFGGPRDEQFF	TGTGCCAGCAGCTTCGGAGGGCCCAGAGATGAGCAGTTCTTC
TRBJ2-2	-	-	TRBV29-1	CSVEVGASTGELFF	TGCAGCGTTGAAGTCGGCGCGTCGACCGGGGAGCTGTTTTTT
TRBJ2-7	TRBD2	-	TRBV18	CASSPDRLAGEQYF	TGTGCCAGCTCACCTGACCGACTAGCGGGAGAGCAGTACTTC
TRBJ2-1	TRBD1	few	TRBV9	CASSAPTGSYNEQFF	TGTGCCAGCAGCGCACCGACAGGGTCCTACAATGAGCAGTTCTTC